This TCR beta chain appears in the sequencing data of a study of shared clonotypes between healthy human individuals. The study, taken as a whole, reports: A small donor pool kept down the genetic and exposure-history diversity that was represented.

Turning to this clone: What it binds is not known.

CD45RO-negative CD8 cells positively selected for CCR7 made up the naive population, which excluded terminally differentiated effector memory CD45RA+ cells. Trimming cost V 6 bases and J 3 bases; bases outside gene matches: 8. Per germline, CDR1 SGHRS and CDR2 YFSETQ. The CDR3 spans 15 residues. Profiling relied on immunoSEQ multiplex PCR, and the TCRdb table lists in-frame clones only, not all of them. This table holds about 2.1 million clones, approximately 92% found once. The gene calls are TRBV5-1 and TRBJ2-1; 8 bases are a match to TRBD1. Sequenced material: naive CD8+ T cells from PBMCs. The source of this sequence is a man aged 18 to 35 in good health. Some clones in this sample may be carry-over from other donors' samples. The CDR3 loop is CASKYPGTGYNEQFF. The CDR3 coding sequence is TGCGCCAGCAAATATCCCGGGACAGGCTACAATGAGCAGTTCTTC. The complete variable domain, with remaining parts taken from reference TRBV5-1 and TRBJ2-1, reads KAGVTQTPRYLIKTRGQQVTLSCSPISGHRSVSWYQQTPGQGLQFLFEYFSETQRNKGNFPGRFSGRQFSNSRSEMNVSTLELGDSALYLCASKYPGTGYNEQFFGPGTRLTVL.